This T cell receptor (beta chain) derives from a study of T-cell memory formation after mild COVID-19. The CDR3 has 17 residues. Trimming at V came to 0 bases and at J to 5 bases, leaving 10 bases not matched to a gene. CDR1 and CDR2 (germline): DFQATT, SNEGSKA (reference sequence). This clonotype was picked up a small number of times. TCRdb processed the 5' RACE reads anew with MiXCR; each CDR3 protein has one entry. The table shows about 260,000 distinct CDR3 sequences, with approximately 15% occurring only once. The chain carries TRBV20-1 and TRBJ2-2, with 9 bases aligning to TRBD2. Sequenced material: PBMCs or a T cell subset sorted from them (not recorded which). The TCR originated in a man in his late teens or twenties who had mild COVID-19 (a few samples of this study predate the infection). Cell type and time point are not known. The CDR3 region has the DNA TGCAGTGCTAGAGATCTTGGGTCGACTAGCGGAACCGGGGAGCTGTTTTTT. It codes for CSARDLGSTSGTGELFF.